A single T cell receptor beta chain is shown here with its context. The CDR3 is 18 amino acids. The V gene end was trimmed by 3 bases and the J gene end by 1 base; junction bases not matched to a gene: 8. The germline V gene has CDR1 ENHRY and CDR2 SYGVKD. The entry originates in a study of shared clonotypes between healthy human individuals. TCRdb's table, derived via immunoSEQ multiplex PCR, lists solely in-frame clones and lacks some. The sample contains roughly 640,000 clones, approximately 97% of which appear only once. The TCR sequence derives from a woman aged 25 to 45 in good health. The sequencing input was naive CD4+ T cells sorted from blood. Subset given: CD45RA+ positively selected. The chain employs TRBV10-3 and TRBJ2-6, with 8 bases identical to TRBD1. The CDR3 reads CAISELQGAFSGANVLTF. The DNA of the CDR3 is TGTGCCATCAGTGAACTTCAGGGGGCCTTTTCTGGGGCCAACGTCCTGACTTTC.